A few counts support the clone carrying this T cell receptor beta chain. What it binds is not known. The junction shows a germline mismatch at one end, possibly a read error. Investigators isolated RNA and reverse transcribed it into cDNA to act as the sequencing template. Clones were read by immunoSEQ multiplex PCR, and TCRdb kept only the in-frame ones, dropping some. The sample has approximately 180,000 clones, roughly 50% seen once. The data were obtained in a study of CD8+ T cells in alopecia areata. Looking at the study overall: For 6 to 18 months, tofacitinib was taken, and 6 months off drug followed.

General study results and limits: Sequence data from scalp samples additionally include resident alphabeta T cells of normal skin.

The CDR3 runs 14 residues. In germline, CDR1 is SGHKS, CDR2 YYEKEE (reference sequence). Documented treatment: oral pan-JAK inhibitor, 5-10 mg twice daily. This chain connects TRBV5-5 to TRBJ1-1, with D unresolved. The sequences come from CD8+ T cells sorted from blood, collected at week 24, from a patient treated with tofacitinib. The receptor was derived from a human donor with alopecia areata. CDR3 sequence (DNA): TGCGCCAGCAGCCAAGAGAGGTTTGACACTGAAGCTTTCTTT. Amino acid sequence: CASSQERFDTEAFF. Combining the CDR3 with reference TRBV5-5 and TRBJ1-1 gives the whole variable domain DAGVTQSPTHLIKTRGQQVTLRCSPISGHKSVSWYQQVLGQGPQFIFQYYEKEERGRGNFPDRFSARQFPNYSSELNVNALLLGDSALYLCASSQERFDTEAFFGQGTRLTVV.